This entry concerns a single T cell receptor (beta chain). Germline CDR1 SGDLS, CDR2 YYNGEE. Trimming stripped 5 bases from V and 7 bases from J, with 12 bases between. This CDR3 comprises 12 residues. PCR primers comprised 60 Vbeta and 13 Jbeta primers. Some clones are missing from TCRdb's copy, which holds only in-frame ones; the method was immunoSEQ multiplex PCR. The data hold 150,000 to 200,000 clones, with 81% observed a single time. These data come from a study of cytomegalovirus exposure and HLA in healthy donors. The V and J genes are TRBV9 and TRBJ1-2; D possibly corresponds to TRBD1 (5 bases). The TCR was taken from a woman under 30 in good health and CMV-seronegative. Sequencing was carried out using PBMCs. The CDR3 DNA reads as TGTGCCAGCAGGAATGGGGGGTTTGGCTACACCTTC. Translation gives CASRNGGFGYTF.